This T cell receptor beta chain is drawn from a study of beta chain features in type 1 diabetes. Study information: Age, gender and cell yields were alike across patients and healthy donors. Cells sorted and examined across all samples totaled approximately 100 million.

This clone was observed a handful of times. Its antigen remains unknown. Broader study findings: Junctions at VDJ sites from type 1 diabetes patients had fewer insertions and more deletions. The naive, central memory and Treg TCRB repertoires of patients appeared to be more similar to one another than those of healthy donors. TCRB CDR3 length was moderately but significantly reduced in all four CD4+ subsets of Type 1 diabetes patients.

What was sequenced were expressed TCRB transcripts, since all of the isolated RNA had been reverse transcribed. Sequencing used immunoSEQ multiplex PCR; TCRdb keeps in-frame clones, though not all of them. Seen here are 230,000 or so clones, 16% observed once, and the top ten hold about 0.08%. Trimming stripped 3 bases from V and 7 bases from J, with 16 bases between. CDR1 SGHVS and CDR2 FQNEAQ come from the germline V gene. The CDR3 extends over 15 amino acids. This sequence joins TRBV7-8 and TRBJ2-1; D is uncertain. This clonotype originated in a man aged 30-40 years with type 1 diabetes. Input material: naive CD4+ T cells from blood. CDR3 protein: CASSFSPIGANEQFF. In DNA, the CDR3 is TGTGCCAGCAGCTTCTCCCCTATAGGTGCTAATGAGCAGTTCTTC.